This is a list of T cell receptor beta chains from one sample in a study of T cell changes during pregnancy in multiple sclerosis. Libraries were prepared by immunoSEQ multiplex PCR; TCRdb keeps only in-frame clonotypes and omits some of them. The sample has fewer than 150,000 clones; roughly 95% are singletons. Sequenced material: peripheral blood, taken after pregnancy. The receptors come from a female donor with multiple sclerosis, enrolled in a pregnancy study. Both conserved end residues are part of each CDR3. D genes are given only for firm matches. Not every row has a clone size; where given, it reads once, few, many or a size class.

j_call v_call clone_size d_call cdr3_nt cdr3_aa
TRBJ1-1 TRBV5-4 . . TGTGCCAGCAGCCTACAGGGCCCCGCTGAAGCTTTCTTT CASSLQGPAEAFF
TRBJ1-1 TRBV18 . TRBD1 TGTGCCAGCTCACCTCTGAACCCGACCGGGACAGGCGGTGAAGCTTTCTTT CASSPLNPTGTGGEAFF
TRBJ2-3 TRBV7-9 . . TGTGCCAGCAGCCGCCCTAGCGTCGGCACAGATACGCAGTATTTT CASSRPSVGTDTQYF
TRBJ2-7 TRBV18 . . TGTGCCAGCTCAAAGACAGGACTCTACGAGCAGTACTTC CASSKTGLYEQYF
TRBJ2-7 TRBV11-2 . . TGTGCCAGCAGCTTTAGTTTTGGGAGTGACTACGAGCAGTACTTC CASSFSFGSDYEQYF
TRBJ2-3 TRBV5-4 . . TGTGCCAGCACACCGATAGGGACAAGTCATGGAGATACGCAGTATTTT CASTPIGTSHGDTQYF
TRBJ2-7 TRBV27 . . TGTGCCAGCAGTTTCTCCCCGGGACACCTCTACGAGCAGTACTTC CASSFSPGHLYEQYF
TRBJ2-4 TRBV19 . . TGTGCCAGTAGTATTCGCAGGGCACAAAACATTCAGTACTTC CASSIRRAQNIQYF
TRBJ1-3 TRBV6-5 . . TGTGCCAGCACCTCCGGACAGGGAAACACCATATATTTT CASTSGQGNTIYF
TRBJ2-7 TRBV7-8 . . TGTGCCAGCAGGGTCCAGGGGCCCCCTTACGAGCAGTACTTC CASRVQGPPYEQYF
TRBJ2-3 TRBV7-2 once TRBD1 TGTGCCAGCAGCTCAGTCGACAGGGGCACAGATACGCAGTATTTT CASSSVDRGTDTQYF
TRBJ2-7 TRBV5-1 . . TGCGCCAGCAGCTTGGCAGGGACATTGGGCTACGAGCAGTACTTC CASSLAGTLGYEQYF
TRBJ1-2 TRBV29-1 . . TGCAGCGTTGTGGAGGGCATCTATGGCTACACCTTC CSVVEGIYGYTF
TRBJ2-7 TRBV28 . TRBD1 TGTGCCAGCAGTTTAGCAGGGGGCAATACCTACGAGCAGTACTTC CASSLAGGNTYEQYF
TRBJ2-5 TRBV14 . . TGTGCCAGCAGCCCCCCAGGGGCGTGGGAGACCCAGTACTTC CASSPPGAWETQYF
TRBJ2-1 TRBV7-3 . . TGTGCCAGCAGCACCCTTGGCGGGTACAATGAGCAGTTCTTC CASSTLGGYNEQFF
TRBJ1-1 TRBV7-6 few . TGTGCCAGCAGCTTTGGAGGGGAAGCTTTCTTT CASSFGGEAFF
TRBJ2-7 TRBV2 . . TGTGCCAGCAGTAAACGGGACTACGAGCAGTACTTC CASSKRDYEQYF
TRBJ2-1 TRBV6-5 . . TGTGCCAGCAGTTACTCGGTTGAGGGATTCGATGAGCAGTTCTTC CASSYSVEGFDEQFF
TRBJ2-2 TRBV4-2 . . TGTGCCAGCAGCCAACTACTACAGGGCCCCGGGGAGCTGTTTTTT CASSQLLQGPGELFF
TRBJ2-7 TRBV7-9 . . TGTGCCAGCAGCTTAGCGACGGCGGAATACGAGCAGTACTTC CASSLATAEYEQYF
TRBJ2-2 TRBV19 . . TGTGCCAGTAGTATCAGGGGGGCGAACACCGGGGAGCTGTTTTTT CASSIRGANTGELFF
TRBJ2-5 TRBV20-1 . . TGCAGTGCTAGAGGGGCCCAGACCCAGTACTTC CSARGAQTQYF
TRBJ2-1 TRBV5-4 . . TGTGCCAGCAGCGATGGACTACCGCAGTTCTTC CASSDGLPQFF
TRBJ1-5 TRBV19 . . TGTGCCAGTAGTTCAACGGGGTCGGGACAGCCCCAGCATTTT CASSSTGSGQPQHF
TRBJ1-1 TRBV7-9 . TRBD1 TGTGCCAGCAGCTTAATGGGACAGGGTGCGAACACTGAAGCTTTCTTT CASSLMGQGANTEAFF
TRBJ1-1 TRBV19 . . TGTGCCAGTAGTATACAAAACACTGAAGCTTTCTTT CASSIQNTEAFF
TRBJ2-7 TRBV28 once . TGTGCCAGCAGTTTGCCAGGGGTTTACGAGCAGTACTTC CASSLPGVYEQYF
TRBJ2-1 TRBV5-1 once TRBD2 TGCGCCAGCAGCTTGACTAGCGATCGATACAATGAGCAGTTCTTC CASSLTSDRYNEQFF
TRBJ1-2 TRBV28 . TRBD1 TGTGCCAGCACCCCGGACAGGGATCTAGGTGGCTACACCTTC CASTPDRDLGGYTF
TRBJ2-1 TRBV2 . . TGTGCCAGCAGTGGCACGCGAGGACTTGAGCAGTTCTTC CASSGTRGLEQFF
TRBJ1-1 TRBV27 . . TGTGCCAGCGGTGAAACAACAGGGTCTGAAGCTTTCTTT CASGETTGSEAFF
TRBJ2-1 TRBV19 . . TGTGCCAGTAGTCCTCAGTACAATGAGCAGTTCTTC CASSPQYNEQFF
TRBJ2-3 TRBV29-1 . . TGCAGCTTGGGGACTGGGGGCACAGATACGCAGTATTTT CSLGTGGTDTQYF
TRBJ1-5 TRBV6-1 . TRBD1 TGTGCCAGCAGTGACCCGGGACAGGGGATCGGGAATCAGCCCCAGCATTTT CASSDPGQGIGNQPQHF
TRBJ2-5 TRBV5-1 . TRBD1 TGCGCCAGCAGCTTAGGACAGGGTCAAGAGACCCAGTACTTC CASSLGQGQETQYF
TRBJ2-3 TRBV29-1 once TRBD2 TGCAGCGGGGCTCTAGCGGGAGCAGGAGATACGCAGTATTTT CSGALAGAGDTQYF
TRBJ2-4 TRBV6-5 . . TGTGCCAGCAAAGCTTCTCTAGCCAAAAACATTCAGTACTTC CASKASLAKNIQYF
TRBJ2-2 TRBV4-1 once . TGCGCCAGCAGCCAAGGGACTGGGAACACCGGGGAGCTGTTTTTT CASSQGTGNTGELFF
TRBJ2-3 TRBV5-1 once . TGCGCCAGCAGCTTGCCCCTCAACGGCGGGTCAGATACGCAGTATTTT CASSLPLNGGSDTQYF
TRBJ2-7 TRBV2 . . TGTGCCAGCACCCTAAGCTGGTCCTACGAGCAGTACTTC CASTLSWSYEQYF
TRBJ2-5 TRBV5-8 . . TGTGCCAGCAGCTGGGCGAGAGAGACCCAGTACTTC CASSWARETQYF